The next 16 T cell receptor beta chains were all read from a single sample in a study of tumor-infiltrating lymphocytes in primary liver carcinoma. TCR beta cDNA was prepared out of roughly 500 ng total RNA by means of a constant-region primer. Slightly modified ARM-PCR, run as three nested multiplex PCR rounds, produced the TCR beta libraries. The first two PCR rounds used TRBV1-TRBV30 forward primers with a C-beta reverse primer, 10 to 11 cycles each. TCRdb independently ran MiXCR on the multiplex PCR reads; one entry per CDR3 protein. This table has around 56,000 distinct CDR3 sequences, less than 85% appearing once. RNA and DNA were co-extracted from around 18-30 mg of unsorted bulk tissue. The material sequenced was liver tumor tissue from sampling region 2. The subset: tumor region T2, inferior pole. These receptors all stem from a man in his forties with primary liver carcinoma and hepatitis B virus infection.

In the case of this clonotype: The germline gene is not matched at one end of the junction; a read error may be the cause. The genes are TRBV5-4 and TRBJ2-1; D ambiguous. This CDR3 comprises 11 residues. Germline CDR1 reads SGHNT; CDR2 reads YYREEE (reference sequence). Here the CDR3 reads CASSSYNERFF. The CDR3 coding sequence is TGTGCCAGCAGCTCCTACAATGAGCGGTTCTTC.

As regards this clonotype: Because it lacks the conserved phenylalanine or tryptophan at the end, this CDR3 is likely a read error. The V gene is TRBV29-1, the J gene TRBJ2-1; 7 bases match TRBD2. The junction had 12 bases not matched to a gene; V was cut back by 7 bases and J by 6 bases. This CDR3 is built from 14 residues. CDR1 and CDR2 from the germline V gene are SQVTM and ANQGSEA. CDR3 sequence reads: CSAASRGRGNEQFS. The DNA for the CDR3 is TGCAGCGCTGCTTCTCGCGGGAGAGGCAATGAGCAGTTCTCC.

Only a few counts were recorded for this clonotype. CDR3 region: CASSHGGSGVRVNEQFF. Here the CDR3 DNA reads TGCGCCAGCAGCCACGGAGGAAGCGGGGTTCGTGTTAATGAGCAGTTCTTC. J is TRBJ2-1 and V is TRBV5-1; 7 bases line up with TRBD2. The CDR3 is 17 residues long. Germline CDR1 reads SGHRS; CDR2 reads YFSETQ. With 4 bases clipped from V and 7 bases from J, the junction kept 17 bases outside the gene matches.

The CDR3 reads CASNSYRGEQFF. The CDR3 DNA reads as TGCGCCAGCAACTCCTACAGGGGCGAGCAGTTCTTC. The rearrangement joins TRBV5-1 to TRBJ2-1, with 7 nucleotides matching TRBD1. Germline trimming cut 6 bases from V and 10 bases from J; bases unmatched to any gene: 7. The CDR3 has 12 amino acids. From germline, CDR1 is SGHRS and CDR2 YFSETQ.

On this clonotype itself: One junction end disagrees with the germline gene, perhaps due to a read error. The V call is TRBV4-1, the J call TRBJ1-2; tentative D call: TRBD1 (5 bases). The CDR3 is made up of 14 amino acids. CDR1 and CDR2 from the germline V gene are MGHRA and YSYEKL. The CDR3 nucleotides are TGCGCCAGCAGCCAATGGAACAGGAACTATGGCTATACCTTC. Encoded protein: CASSQWNRNYGYTF.

Details on this clonotype: The conserved final phenylalanine or tryptophan is absent from the CDR3, which likely points to a read error. The V call is TRBV11-2, the J call TRBJ2-5; 8 bases are shared with TRBD1. This CDR3 region has 16 residues. Germline V gene sequence: CDR1 SGHAT, CDR2 FQNNGV. CDR3 loop: CTSSLTAGGSGETQYY. CDR3 DNA sequence: TGTACAAGCAGCTTAACAGCAGGGGGCTCGGGGGAGACCCAGTACTAC.

Regarding this clonotype: The germline gene is not matched at one end of the junction; a read error may be the cause. The CDR3 DNA reads as TGCAGCGTCCGCAAAAGGGCAGGGCGAGGCCACGCCTTC. As protein: CSVRKRAGRGHAF. V and J are TRBV29-1 and TRBJ1-2; possible D gene TRBD1, 5 bases. The length of the CDR3 is 13 residues. Germline CDR1 SQVTM, CDR2 ANQGSEA. Full variable domain (outside the CDR3, taken from reference TRBV29-1 and TRBJ1-2): SAVISQKPSRDICQRGTSLTIQCQVDSQVTMMFWYRQQPGQSLTLIATANQGSEATYESGFVIDKFPISRPNLTFSTLTVSNMSPEDSSIYLCSVRKRAGRGHAFGSGTRLTVV.

As regards this clonotype: The junction differs from germline at one of its ends, possibly a read error. The chain joins TRBV29-1 to TRBJ2-3; D possibly corresponds to TRBD2 (5 bases). Germline CDR1 is SQVTM and CDR2 is ANQGSEA. The CDR3 sequence is 15 residues long. CDR3 in DNA: TGCAGCGTTGAAATTGTGGCAGGACTTATGGATATGCAGTATTTT. It codes for CSVEIVAGLMDMQYF.

In its sample, this clonotype was seen many times. Here the CDR3 DNA reads TGCGCCAGCAGCTATGAGGGAGGGCCGTCGGGTGAGCAGTACTTC. Its protein product is CASSYEGGPSGEQYF. The chain employs TRBV5-1 and TRBJ2-7, with 7 bases lining up with TRBD2. The CDR3 runs 15 residues. Trimming at V came to 3 bases and at J to 7 bases, leaving 13 bases not matched to a gene. The V gene's germline CDR1 is SGHRS and CDR2 YFSETQ.

This clonotype is medium-sized by share. The rearrangement uses TRBV12-3 or TRBV12-4 and TRBJ2-2; D gene ambiguous. V shed 6 bases and J shed 6 bases, with 8 bases lying between them. CDR3 length: 12 amino acids. CDR3 sequence: CASSLRPGELFF. As DNA, the CDR3 is TGTGCCAGCAGCCTCCGTCCCGGGGAGCTGTTTTTT.

The chain has TRBV29-1 and TRBJ2-7; 12 bases agree with TRBD2. J lost 5 bases, V lost 3 bases, and 2 bases had no gene match. The V gene's germline CDR1 is SQVTM and CDR2 ANQGSEA. This CDR3 has 13 residues. The chain's CDR3 is CSVDPSGRDEQYF. The CDR3 bases are TGCAGCGTTGATCCTAGCGGGAGGGACGAGCAGTACTTC.

The chain couples TRBV6-5 to TRBJ1-1; D remains ambiguous. V was cut by 8 bases and J by 11 bases, with 9 bases left in between. Per the germline V gene, CDR1 is MNHEY and CDR2 is SVGAGI. There are 9 residues in the CDR3. The chain's CDR3 is CASVPGAFF. CDR3 in DNA: TGTGCCAGCGTCCCGGGCGCTTTCTTT.

With regard to this clonotype: An end of the junction does not agree with germline; a read error may underlie this. V gene TRBV11-3 combines with J gene TRBJ2-1; D might be TRBD2 (6 bases). Per germline, CDR1 SGHNT and CDR2 YENEEA. CDR3 length: 15 residues. DNA of the CDR3: TGTCCCAGCAGCTTGGCAGCGGGTACCCGGGGTGAGCAGTTCTTC. The encoded protein is CPSSLAAGTRGEQFF.

As regards this clonotype: Since the CDR3 does not end with the conserved phenylalanine or tryptophan, this likely comes from a read error. The DNA is omitted, as the CDR3 cannot be located on it reliably, and the CDR3 follows TCRdb's listing. The chain joins TRBV11-2 to TRBJ2-5; TRBD2 is taken as the D call from the table, unchecked against the DNA. CDR1 is SGHAT and CDR2 is FQNNGV in the germline V gene. The CDR3 has 16 amino acids, counting both end residues. Here the CDR3 reads CASSQTPGGGKGTQYY.

V and J are TRBV5-1 and TRBJ2-7; 8 bases map to TRBD1. Trimming removed 2 bases from V and 12 bases from J; junction bases left unmatched: 7. This CDR3 is built from 12 residues. The germline V gene has CDR1 SGHRS and CDR2 YFSETQ. CDR3 in DNA: TGCGCCAGCAGCTTCGACAGGGGCCACTCGTACTTC. Protein: CASSFDRGHSYF.

In the case of this clonotype: At one boundary the junction diverges from the germline segment, which might be a read error. The chain recombines TRBV11-2 with TRBJ2-1; tentatively, D is TRBD1 (5 bases). This CDR3 has 15 amino acids. The germline gives CDR1 SGHAT, CDR2 FQNNGV. As DNA, the CDR3 is TGTGTCAGCAGCAGGGTGGCCAGCAACTACAATGAGCAGTTCTTC. Its protein is CVSSRVASNYNEQFF.